This T cell receptor beta chain was identified during a study of T-cell memory formation after mild COVID-19. Each CDR3 protein is one row after TCRdb ran MiXCR on the 5' RACE reads. Seen here are some 300,000 distinct CDR3 sequences, 20% to 25% observed once, and the top ten hold 20% to 25%. Study-wide results and limits: There were some responding clones in pre-infection memory, which suggested that cross-reactive memory had joined.

This clonotype was counted only a few times. Its antigen remains unknown. The source is a man aged 18 to 30 who had mild COVID-19 (a few samples of this study predate the infection). Cell type and time point are not known. Source material: PBMCs or a T cell subset sorted from them (not recorded which).

CDR3 DNA sequence: TGTGCCAGCAGTTCGTCGTACTGGACTAGCGGGGAGTCCTACAATGAGCAGTTCTTC. Protein: CASSSSYWTSGESYNEQFF. This chain uses TRBV27 with TRBJ2-1; 12 positions agree with TRBD2. The CDR3 is made up of 19 amino acids. With 4 bases clipped from V and 1 base from J, the junction kept 11 bases outside the gene matches. CDR1 is MNHEY and CDR2 is SMNVEV in the germline V gene (reference sequence).